This TCR beta chain emerged from a study of blood T cell repertoires in COVID-19. Study-wide context: Sites in the United States, Italy and Spain provided acute and convalescent COVID-19 samples. T cells, B-cell-depleted T cells, or PBMCs supplied cDNA or gDNA.

Original processing methods: Estimated nucleated cell counts came from reference gene primer amplification. TCRdb's copy holds only in-frame clones and misses some; the assay was immunoSEQ multiplex PCR. V, J and clone size were drawn from that table, and D and trimming were deduced from the DNA. This table has under 150,000 clones, about 83% appearing once. Germline assignment: CDR1 MNHEY and CDR2 SVGAGI. V was pared by 5 bases and J by 10 bases, with 10 bases of the junction left unmatched. CDR3 length equals 13 residues. This clone was counted once. Sequencing was done on a sample of peripheral blood. The receptor was isolated from a man older than 75 with active or convalescent COVID-19. The chain links TRBV6-5 to TRBJ1-2, with 7 bases identical to TRBD1. The CDR3 protein is CASSPTGQNPYTF. DNA for the CDR3: TGTGCCAGCAGTCCCACGGGACAGAATCCCTACACCTTC.